Listed below are T cell receptor beta chains from one sample, sequenced in a study of neurological immune-mediated disorders. TCRdb re-called the 5' RACE reads with MiXCR, one entry per CDR3 protein. The sample has some 30,000 distinct CDR3 sequences; roughly 25% are singletons. The sequenced sample was CD4+ T cells from blood. All receptors come from a middle-aged man with HTLV-1-associated myelopathy (HAM/TSP). Both conserved end residues are part of each CDR3. D genes are given only for firm matches. Clone size is not always given. Where it is, it says once, few, many or a class for expanded clones.

CDR3nt	CDR3aa	j_gene	abundance	len	v_gene	d_gene
TGCAGTGTCGCAGGGGCGAGAAATAGCAATCAGCCCCAGCATTTT	CSVAGARNSNQPQHF	TRBJ1-5	many	15	TRBV20-1	-
TGTGCCAGCAGCCTTAGGACTAGCGGGGATGAGCAGTTCTTC	CASSLRTSGDEQFF	TRBJ2-1	-	14	TRBV9	TRBD2
TGCAGCGTGGACCGGGACACAAACAATGAGCAGTTCTTC	CSVDRDTNNEQFF	TRBJ2-1	-	13	TRBV29-1	-
TGTGCCAGCAGTTTACTGGGCTTTGACACAGATACGCAGTATTTT	CASSLLGFDTDTQYF	TRBJ2-3	many	15	TRBV12-3/TRBV12-4	-
TGTGCCAGCAGCCTGAGCGCTTCACCCCTCCACTTT	CASSLSASPLHF	TRBJ1-6	many	12	TRBV7-2	-
TGCAGTGCTAGCGATCCAGCAAACTATGGCTACACCTTC	CSASDPANYGYTF	TRBJ1-2	-	13	TRBV20-1	-
TGCAGTGCTAGAGTTCCGGGGACGGAAAACATTCAGTACTTC	CSARVPGTENIQYF	TRBJ2-4	many	14	TRBV20-1	-
TGTGCCAGCGCGGGACGTAGCTCCTATAATTCACCCCTCCACTTT	CASAGRSSYNSPLHF	TRBJ1-6	many	15	TRBV3-1	-
TGCAGTGGAAAACCTTTGGGGAGAGTGAGCGACAATGAGCAGTTCTTC	CSGKPLGRVSDNEQFF	TRBJ2-1	many	16	TRBV20-1	-
TGTGCCAGCACTACAGGGCGTTGGGACGAGCAGTACTTC	CASTTGRWDEQYF	TRBJ2-7	many	13	TRBV6-6	-
TGCAGTGCTTCTCCGATTTCGGACGCTAATCAGCCCCAGCATTTT	CSASPISDANQPQHF	TRBJ1-5	many	15	TRBV20-1	-
TGTGCCAGCAGTTACGCAGGGGGTGGGGCCAACGTCCTGACTTTC	CASSYAGGGANVLTF	TRBJ2-6	many	15	TRBV6-5	TRBD1
TGCAGTGCCTATCGGCCCGGGACCATGGGGGTCGAGACCCAGTACTTC	CSAYRPGTMGVETQYF	TRBJ2-5	many	16	TRBV20-1	-
TGCGCCAGCAGCCCCGGGACTACGGTTGGGACCCAGTACTTC	CASSPGTTVGTQYF	TRBJ2-5	many	14	TRBV5-1	TRBD2
TGCGCCAGCAGCTTGGTGGGAGCGGGCTACACCTTC	CASSLVGAGYTF	TRBJ1-2	many	12	TRBV5-1	-
TGTGCCAGCAGCCGTGACGGGGCGGCTGGCTACACCTTC	CASSRDGAAGYTF	TRBJ1-2	-	13	TRBV3-1	-
TGCGCCAGCAGCGCATCCGGGACAGGGGGCCACGAGCAGTACTTC	CASSASGTGGHEQYF	TRBJ2-7	many	15	TRBV5-1	TRBD1
TGTGCCAGCAGTTTGAGGGGGCCCAGGGCTGAAGCTTTCTTT	CASSLRGPRAEAFF	TRBJ1-1	many	14	TRBV27	TRBD1
TGTGCCAGCAGGGACTCAGGTTGGAATGAAAAACTGTTTTTT	CASRDSGWNEKLFF	TRBJ1-4	many	14	TRBV6-5	-
TGCGCCAGCAGCAAGGGGGAACGGGCTGGCACTGAAGCTTTCTTT	CASSKGERAGTEAFF	TRBJ1-1	many	15	TRBV5-1	-
TGCGCCAGCTCATCAGGTTCCTACGAGCAGTACTTC	CASSSGSYEQYF	TRBJ2-7	many	12	TRBV5-1	-
TGTGCCAGCAGTTTAATAGCTTTGGTCTTC	CASSLIALVF	TRBJ2-1	many	10	TRBV12-3/TRBV12-4	-
TGTGCCAGCAGTTTAGTGGGGTGGCAGTACCAAGAGACCCAGTACTTC	CASSLVGWQYQETQYF	TRBJ2-5	many	16	TRBV12-3/TRBV12-4	-
TGTGCCATCAAAGTGGGAGAGGGCACTGAAGCTTTCTTT	CAIKVGEGTEAFF	TRBJ1-1	many	13	TRBV10-3	-
TGTGCCAGCAGCCCCGGGCTTATCAGCTCTGGGGCCAACGTCCTGACTTTC	CASSPGLISSGANVLTF	TRBJ2-6	few	17	TRBV5-4	-
TGTGCCAGCAGCTTGACCGGGTTTAGGTCAGATACGCAGTATTTT	CASSLTGFRSDTQYF	TRBJ2-3	many	15	TRBV5-8	-
TGTGCCAGCGCCAGACAGGGCCTGAACACTGAAGCTTTCTTT	CASARQGLNTEAFF	TRBJ1-1	many	14	TRBV3-1	TRBD1
TGCGCCAGCAGCTTGGCCAAGGGGGAAGAGACCCAGTACTTC	CASSLAKGEETQYF	TRBJ2-5	many	14	TRBV5-1	-
TGTGCCAGCAGCGGGATGCGAGGGGCCGGGGCCAACGTCCTGACTTTC	CASSGMRGAGANVLTF	TRBJ2-6	many	16	TRBV27	-
TGTGCCAGCAGCTTCATGGCGGGGGCTTACAATGAGCAGTTCTTC	CASSFMAGAYNEQFF	TRBJ2-1	many	15	TRBV5-6	-
TGTGCCAGCAACCTCGGACAGAGGAGATTTGAAGCTTTCTTT	CASNLGQRRFEAFF	TRBJ1-1	medium-sized	14	TRBV14	-
TGTGCCAGCAGCCCTTCCGGGACTAGTTCCTACGAGCAGTACTTC	CASSPSGTSSYEQYF	TRBJ2-7	many	15	TRBV7-2	TRBD2
TGTGCCAGCGTCGACAGGGGGCGTTCCGAGACCCAGTACTTC	CASVDRGRSETQYF	TRBJ2-5	many	14	TRBV12-3/TRBV12-4	TRBD1
TGCAGCGTTGTGCCGGACAACACTGAAGCTTTCTTT	CSVVPDNTEAFF	TRBJ1-1	many	12	TRBV29-1	-
TGTGCCAGCAGCCTACCCTACGGGAACACTGAAGCTTTCTTT	CASSLPYGNTEAFF	TRBJ1-1	many	14	TRBV7-9	-
TGCAGTGCTAGAGAGGGACTAGCCGGGGGCACCGTGGAGCTGTTTTTT	CSAREGLAGGTVELFF	TRBJ2-2	-	16	TRBV20-1	TRBD2
TGTGCCAGCACTAGGGGGATCCGGGATGGCTACACCTTC	CASTRGIRDGYTF	TRBJ1-2	many	13	TRBV12-3/TRBV12-4	-
TGTGCCAGCAGTTACCCCAGTACCAGAGGAAACGGCTACACCTTC	CASSYPSTRGNGYTF	TRBJ1-2	-	15	TRBV7-2	-
TGTGCCAGCAGATGGAAACGGGCTCCGGGACTAGCGTACGAGCAGTACTTC	CASRWKRAPGLAYEQYF	TRBJ2-7	-	17	TRBV7-7	TRBD2
TGTGCCACCAGTGATCAGGGGGGAAGTCAGCCCCAGCATTTT	CATSDQGGSQPQHF	TRBJ1-5	-	14	TRBV24-1	TRBD1
TGCAGTGCTAGACCCAGCGGGGTCTCCTACGAGCAGTACTTC	CSARPSGVSYEQYF	TRBJ2-7	many	14	TRBV20-1	TRBD2
TGCAGTGCCAATCTTTCCCCCCAATCACAACAGCCCCAGCATTTT	CSANLSPQSQQPQHF	TRBJ1-5	many	15	TRBV20-1	-
TGCAGTGCCGACCCCGGGGGGAATATAGGTCGCTACACCTTC	CSADPGGNIGRYTF	TRBJ1-2	many	14	TRBV20-1	-
TGTGCCAGCAGTGCACCCCGGACAGGGCCGAGCTCCTACGAGCAGTACTTC	CASSAPRTGPSSYEQYF	TRBJ2-7	many	17	TRBV25-1	TRBD1
TGTGCCAGCAGCTCCGCCTCCGACAGGGGCTATGGCTACACCTTC	CASSSASDRGYGYTF	TRBJ1-2	few	15	TRBV7-9	TRBD1
TGCAGTGCTAGAGAACCCAAACAGGGATCTAACTATGGCTACACCTTC	CSAREPKQGSNYGYTF	TRBJ1-2	many	16	TRBV20-1	-
TGTGCCAGCAGCGTAGACAGTGGCTACGAGCAGTACTTC	CASSVDSGYEQYF	TRBJ2-7	many	13	TRBV7-3	-
TGTGCCAGCAGTCTTCGGACAGGGGGCGAAAAACTGTTTTTT	CASSLRTGGEKLFF	TRBJ1-4	-	14	TRBV7-2	TRBD1
TGTGCCAGCAGTCCTCTGGGACAGGGGGCCCACGAGCAGTACTTC	CASSPLGQGAHEQYF	TRBJ2-7	-	15	TRBV27	TRBD1
TGTGCCAGCAGCTTAGTGGGCAGCTCCTACGAGCAGTACTTC	CASSLVGSSYEQYF	TRBJ2-7	-	14	TRBV7-6	-
TGTGCCAGCAGCCGGACAGGGACGTTCGGCCGCAATCAGCCCCAGCATTTT	CASSRTGTFGRNQPQHF	TRBJ1-5	many	17	TRBV7-9	TRBD1
TGTGCCAGCAGCAAAGGGCGGTCACTTAATCAGCCCCAGCATTTT	CASSKGRSLNQPQHF	TRBJ1-5	many	15	TRBV2	-
TGTGCCAGCAGCTTTAACGTTGGCGAGACCCAGTACTTC	CASSFNVGETQYF	TRBJ2-5	many	13	TRBV7-6	-
TGCGCCAGCAGCTTGGATGGGACAGCTTTTTACGAGCAGTACTTC	CASSLDGTAFYEQYF	TRBJ2-7	many	15	TRBV5-1	TRBD1